One and the same sample provided the 26 T cell receptor beta chains below, sequenced in a study of blood T cell repertoires in COVID-19. Sequenced by immunoSEQ multiplex PCR; TCRdb stores in-frame clones only, minus some. The table lists over 250,000 clones, around 86% of them singletons. The sequencing sample was made of peripheral blood. The receptors come from a human donor in a cohort sampled during active COVID-19.

This clone was detected only once. This rearrangement joins TRBV2 to TRBJ1-2; 9 bases match TRBD1. The CDR3 is 12 residues long. Trimming took 6 bases from V and 8 from J; bases not matched to a gene: 4. Germline assignment: CDR1 SNHLY and CDR2 FYNNEI. CDR3: CASRTGGAGYTF. The CDR3 DNA sequence: TGTGCCAGCAGGACAGGGGGGGCGGGCTACACCTTC. Combining the CDR3 with reference TRBV2 and TRBJ1-2 gives the whole variable domain EPEVTQTPSHQVTQMGQEVILRCVPISNHLYFYWYRQILGQKVEFLVSFYNNEISEKSEIFDDQFSVERPDGSNFTLKIRSTKLEDSAMYFCASRTGGAGYTFGSGTRLTVV.

A few counts support this clone. V is TRBV30 and J is TRBJ1-2; 9 nucleotides agree with TRBD1. Per germline, CDR1 GTSNPN and CDR2 SVGIG (reference sequence). The junction had 3 bases not matched to a gene; V was cut back by 0 bases and J by 4 bases. The CDR3 extends over 14 amino acids. The CDR3 spells CAWSVGQGSYGYTF. The CDR3 DNA follows: TGTGCCTGGAGTGTAGGACAGGGGAGCTATGGCTACACCTTC.

This chain connects TRBV7-9 to TRBJ2-5; perhaps TRBD1 as D (5 bases). There are 14 residues in the CDR3. In germline, CDR1 is SEHNR, CDR2 FQNEAQ (reference sequence). Trimming pared 5 bases from V and 13 bases from J, leaving 23 bases between. The CDR3 loop reads CASSLQAGHPVMYF. CDR3 nucleotides: TGTGCCAGCAGCCTCCAGGCCGGACATCCCGTTATGTACTTC.

Turning to this clone: Other DNA sequences in the sample encode the same CDR3. This chain joins TRBV5-1 and TRBJ2-2, with 10 positions matching TRBD2. The CDR3 runs 15 residues. Germline CDR1 reads SGHRS; CDR2 reads YFSETQ. The V segment lost 0 bases and the J segment 6 bases; nucleotides outside the gene matches: 2. The CDR3 bases are TGCGCCAGCAGCTTGGGGCTAGCGGGGGCCGGGGAGCTGTTTTTT. It encodes CASSLGLAGAGELFF.

The chain couples TRBV10-2 to TRBJ1-1; D not resolved. Germline V lookup: CDR1 WSHSY, CDR2 SAAADI. Trimming cost V 5 bases and J 3 bases, with 7 bases left between them. The CDR3 spans 12 residues. The CDR3 region is CASSSSHTEAFF. CDR3 DNA sequence: TGCGCCAGCAGTTCATCCCACACTGAAGCTTTCTTT.

The gene calls are TRBV4-2 and TRBJ1-1; D remains ambiguous. Trimming took off 4 bases at V and 1 base at J, with 7 bases between the two ends. Germline CDR1 and CDR2: LGHNA and YNFKEQ. This CDR3 contains 13 residues. CDR3 sequence (DNA): TGTGCCAGCAGCCCGAGGCCGAACACTGAAGCTTTCTTT. Residues: CASSPRPNTEAFF.

As regards this clone: The junction departs from germline at one end; a sequencing error may be responsible. This rearrangement joins TRBV7-7 to TRBJ2-5, with 8 bases identical to TRBD2. The CDR3 spans 15 residues. Germline lookup yields CDR1 SSHAT and CDR2 FNYEAQ (reference sequence). Written as DNA, the CDR3 is TGTGCTAGCAGTCGCTTTTTAGCGGGACAAGAGACCCAGTACTTC. It encodes CASSRFLAGQETQYF. Together with reference TRBV7-7 and TRBJ2-5, the CDR3 gives the full variable domain: GAGVSQSPRYKVTKRGQDVTLRCDPISSHATLYWYQQALGQGPEFLTYFNYEAQPDKSGLPSDRFSAERPEGSISTLTIQRTEQRDSAMYRCASSRFLAGQETQYFGPGTRLLVL.

This clone has only one observation. The genes are TRBV7-8 and TRBJ1-6, with D hard to call. Trimming took off 2 bases at V and 8 bases at J, with 13 bases between the two ends. Germline CDR1 SGHVS, CDR2 FQNEAQ. This CDR3 is built from 15 residues. CDR3 region: CASSLSVATYSPLHF. CDR3 nucleotide sequence: TGTGCCAGCAGCTTATCGGTAGCCACTTATTCACCCCTCCACTTT.

V and J are TRBV7-2 and TRBJ2-6; 9 bases are shared with TRBD1. The CDR3 sequence is 17 residues long. The V segment lost 2 bases and the J segment 2 bases; nucleotides outside the gene matches: 4. Germline CDR1 and CDR2: SGHTA and FQGNSA. The CDR3 protein is CASSLWTGETGANVLTF. In DNA, the CDR3 is TGTGCCAGCAGCTTATGGACAGGGGAGACTGGGGCCAACGTCCTGACTTTC.

The chain employs TRBV11-3 and TRBJ2-3; D unclear. The CDR3 contains 15 residues. Per the germline V gene, CDR1 is SGHNT and CDR2 is YENEEA. V dropped 2 bases and J dropped 0 bases, with 9 bases sitting between them. CDR3 amino acids: CASSLLATSTDTQYF. The CDR3 DNA reads TGTGCCAGCAGCTTATTAGCAACTAGCACAGATACGCAGTATTTT.

This chain connects TRBV20-1 to TRBJ2-1; 7 bases are a match to TRBD2. The V and J ends lost 3 bases and 9 bases, in that order; junction bases with no gene match: 11. The V gene's germline CDR1 is DFQATT and CDR2 SNEGSKA (reference sequence). This CDR3 comprises 14 residues. In DNA, the CDR3 is TGCAGTGCTAGTCGCGGGAGATTAGGAAGTGAGCAGTTCTTC. This sequence encodes CSASRGRLGSEQFF.

V and J are TRBV29-1 and TRBJ2-3; a weak D match, TRBD2 (6 bases). Trimming took off 6 bases at V and 6 bases at J, with 19 bases between the two ends. Germline CDR1 and CDR2: SQVTM and ANQGSEA. CDR3 length equals 14 residues. CDR3 protein: CSVAGTRRSDTQYF. The DNA of the CDR3 is TGCAGCGTGGCCGGGACTCGAAGGTCGGATACGCAGTATTTT.

Only one count was recorded for this clone. The V gene is TRBV6-2 or TRBV6-3, the J gene TRBJ2-7; maybe TRBD1 (5 bases). Trimming took 4 bases from V and 0 from J, leaving 13 bases between them. Germline values: CDR1 MNHEY, CDR2 SVGEGT. The CDR3 spans 15 residues. The CDR3, as DNA: TGTGCCAGCAGTTCTTTCAGGGCGAGCTCCTACGAGCAGTACTTC. This sequence encodes CASSSFRASSYEQYF.

J is TRBJ1-6 and V is TRBV11-2; unclear D gene. This CDR3 has 14 residues. Germline values: CDR1 SGHAT, CDR2 FQNNGV. V was cut by 2 bases and J by 6 bases, with 8 bases left in between. For the CDR3, the DNA is TGTGCCAGCAGCTTACAGGCGGGTAATTCACCCCTCCACTTT. As protein: CASSLQAGNSPLHF.

The J gene is TRBJ2-6, the V gene TRBV29-1; 11 nucleotides line up with TRBD2. The V gene's germline CDR1 is SQVTM and CDR2 ANQGSEA. V shed 3 bases and J 0 bases; nucleotides not matched to a gene: 1. The CDR3 is made up of 16 amino acids. The DNA for the CDR3 is TGCAGCGTTGATACTAGCGGGAGCTCTGGGGCCAACGTCCTGACTTTC. Its protein is CSVDTSGSSGANVLTF.

This chain uses TRBV19 with TRBJ1-6, with no clear D. V shed 7 bases and J shed 0 bases, with 7 bases lying between them. The germline V gene encodes CDR1 LNHDA and CDR2 SQIVND (reference sequence). This CDR3 region has 14 residues. The CDR3 bases are TGTGCCAGTAAGAGAAGCTCCTATAATTCACCCCTCCACTTT. This encodes CASKRSSYNSPLHF.

The chain links TRBV7-2 to TRBJ2-1, with TRBD1 matching over 8 bases. Germline V gene lookup returns CDR1 SGHTA and CDR2 FQGNSA. The V segment lost 1 base and the J segment 3 bases; nucleotides outside the gene matches: 5. The CDR3 length is 16 residues. CDR3 sequence reads: CASSLGEDRDYNEQFF. CDR3 nucleotides: TGTGCCAGCAGCTTAGGCGAGGACAGGGACTACAATGAGCAGTTCTTC.

The genes are TRBV18 and TRBJ1-2; D is unclear. Trimming shortened V by 2 bases and J by 2 bases, and 9 bases separated the two germline ends. CDR3 size: 14 residues. Germline-derived CDR1 and CDR2 are KGHSH and LQKENI. CDR3 DNA sequence: TGTGCCAGCTCACCAGGGCGATTGAACTATGGCTACACCTTC. Translating gives CASSPGRLNYGYTF.

The chain has TRBV4-1 and TRBJ1-1; possible D gene TRBD1, 5 bases. Trimming pared 4 bases from V and 5 bases from J, leaving 11 bases between. CDR3 size: 13 residues. The V gene's germline CDR1 is MGHRA and CDR2 YSYEKL. CDR3 sequence: CASSPGVVTEAFF. The CDR3 bases are TGCGCCAGCAGCCCGGGGGTCGTGACTGAAGCTTTCTTT.

The chain is built from TRBV29-1 and TRBJ2-7, with TRBD1 matching 7 bases. With V trimmed by 4 bases and J by 3 bases, 3 bases remained unmatched. This CDR3 contains 12 residues. Per germline, CDR1 SQVTM and CDR2 ANQGSEA. DNA for the CDR3: TGCAGCGTTGGGGACAGAGGCTACGAGCAGTACTTC. It encodes CSVGDRGYEQYF.

The chain is built from TRBV7-8 and TRBJ2-4; D is uncertain. Trimming took 4 bases from V and 4 from J, leaving 20 bases between them. In germline, CDR1 is SGHVS, CDR2 FQNEAQ. The CDR3 has 17 amino acids. The chain's CDR3 is CASSSSKERLLKNIQYF. The CDR3 DNA reads as TGTGCCAGCAGCTCGTCGAAGGAGAGATTACTTAAAAACATTCAGTACTTC.

CDR3 bases: TGTGCCAGCAGCCTGCTCTTCGGAGTGATGAACACCGGGGAGCTGTTTTTT. It translates to CASSLLFGVMNTGELFF. This chain joins TRBV7-2 and TRBJ2-2; D remains unclear. With 5 bases removed from V and 1 base from J, the gap between germline ends came to 17 bases. The length of the CDR3 is 17 residues. Germline loops: CDR1 SGHTA, CDR2 FQGNSA.

The chain joins TRBV3-1 (or the pseudogene TRBV3-2) to TRBJ1-1; D is unclear. The CDR3 is 13 residues long. V was shortened by 3 bases and J by 5 bases, with 10 bases between the two germline ends. Germline CDR1 and CDR2: LGHDT and YNNKEL (reference sequence). This chain's CDR3 is CASSQGGGTEAFF. As DNA, the CDR3 is TGTGCCAGCAGCCAGGGAGGTGGGACTGAAGCTTTCTTT.

This sequence joins TRBV10-3 and TRBJ2-1; 8 bases are a match to TRBD1. This CDR3 comprises 14 residues. Trimming cost V 2 bases and J 3 bases; bases outside gene matches: 0. Per the germline V gene, CDR1 is ENHRY and CDR2 is SYGVKD. DNA of the CDR3: TGTGCCATCAGTGAGGGACAGGGCTACAATGAGCAGTTCTTC. Its translation: CAISEGQGYNEQFF.

The chain links TRBV7-6 to TRBJ2-5; 7 bases fit TRBD2. Germline V gene sequence: CDR1 SGHVS, CDR2 FNYEAQ. J gave up 5 bases and V 6 bases, and 12 bases lay outside the gene matches. The CDR3 runs to 15 residues. The CDR3 sequence: CASRVLSLAVETQYF. CDR3 DNA sequence: TGTGCCAGCAGAGTACTGAGCCTAGCGGTGGAGACCCAGTACTTC.

The rearrangement links TRBV5-1 to TRBJ2-3; 7 bases fit TRBD1. The CDR3 contains 16 residues. Trimming took 0 bases from V and 1 from J; bases not matched to a gene: 5. Germline V gene sequence: CDR1 SGHRS, CDR2 YFSETQ. CDR3 in amino acids: CASSLGQGFRTDTQYF. The CDR3 DNA reads TGCGCCAGCAGCTTGGGACAGGGCTTCCGCACAGATACGCAGTATTTT.